The 5 T cell receptor beta chains presented below share a single source sample, sequenced in a study of blood T cell repertoires in COVID-19. Profiling relied on immunoSEQ multiplex PCR, and the TCRdb table lists in-frame clones only, not all of them. The sample includes fewer than 80,000 clones, roughly 88% seen only once; the top ten take over 2.5%. Sequenced: peripheral blood. Receptors originate from a human donor in a cohort sampled during active COVID-19.

The chain uses TRBV30 and TRBJ1-5; maybe TRBD1 (6 bases). V lost 8 bases and J lost 6, with 17 bases in between. Germline V lookup: CDR1 GTSNPN, CDR2 SVGIG (reference sequence). There are 13 residues in the CDR3. The CDR3 DNA reads as TGTGCCCTCGCCCTCCAAGGGGGTCAGCCCCAGCATTTT. Translated, it gives CALALQGGQPQHF.

The chain carries TRBV15 and TRBJ2-7; the D is unclear. The CDR3 runs to 12 residues. From germline, CDR1 is LNHNV and CDR2 YYDKDF (reference sequence). V lost 2 bases, J lost 2 bases, and 4 bases lay in between. The CDR3 reads CATSRSAYEQYF. CDR3 bases: TGTGCCACCAGCAGATCGGCCTACGAGCAGTACTTC.

This clone occurred once. The chain combines TRBV4-2 with TRBJ1-3; D possibly corresponds to TRBD1 (6 bases). With 0 bases removed from V and 3 bases from J, the gap between germline ends came to 15 bases. This CDR3 contains 17 residues. Germline V gene data show CDR1 as LGHNA and CDR2 as YNFKEQ. CDR3 DNA: TGTGCCAGCAGCCAAGACCTTGGGGGGGCAGGTGGAAACACCATATATTTT. Its protein is CASSQDLGGAGGNTIYF.

This sequence joins TRBV11-2 and TRBJ2-7; 11 positions agree with TRBD2. Losses at the gene ends were 2 bases for V and 1 base for J; bases not matched to a gene: 10. CDR3 length: 18 amino acids. Germline V gene lookup returns CDR1 SGHAT and CDR2 FQNNGV. CDR3 loop: CASSLRLAGGPSSYEQYF. CDR3 bases: TGTGCCAGCAGCTTACGGCTAGCGGGGGGCCCAAGTTCCTACGAGCAGTACTTC.

The chain combines TRBV12-5 with TRBJ1-1; D is unresolved. Germline-derived CDR1 and CDR2 are LGHNT and FRNRAP. Deletions cut 6 bases from V and 3 bases from J, with 8 bases between. The CDR3 contains 12 residues. Here the CDR3 reads CASGAIDTEAFF. The CDR3 bases are TGTGCTAGTGGCGCAATAGACACTGAAGCTTTCTTT.